Presented here are 20 T cell receptor beta chains from one specimen sequenced in a study of cytomegalovirus exposure and HLA in healthy donors. The table came from immunoSEQ multiplex PCR; TCRdb's copy has only in-frame clones and leaves some out. Of 300,000 or so clones listed, nearly 90% are singletons. The sample comprised PBMCs. All receptors come from a man aged 30-40 years in good health and CMV-seronegative.

The genes are TRBV10-3 and TRBJ2-7; D possibly corresponds to TRBD1 (6 bases). This CDR3 has 13 residues. The germline V and J ends were trimmed by 0 bases and 3 bases, with 6 bases remaining between them. CDR1 and CDR2 (germline): ENHRY, SYGVKD. The CDR3 coding sequence is TGTGCCATCAGTGAGTCGGACAGCTACGAGCAGTACTTC. It specifies CAISESDSYEQYF.

In regard to this clone: The same CDR3 is also encoded by other DNA sequences in this sample. This chain links TRBV14 with TRBJ1-1; D ambiguous. The CDR3 totals 13 residues. CDR1 and CDR2 (germline): SGHDN, FVKESK. Deletions cut 0 bases from V and 4 bases from J, with 6 bases between. Here the CDR3 reads CASSQERVTEAFF. For the CDR3, the DNA is TGTGCCAGCAGCCAAGAGCGGGTCACTGAAGCTTTCTTT.

The rearrangement links TRBV28 to TRBJ1-1; D is ambiguous. This CDR3 is built from 13 residues. CDR1 and CDR2 (germline): MDHEN, SYDVKM. Trimming left V 6 bases short and J 1 base short, with 9 bases between. CDR3 coding DNA: TGTGCCAGCAGAGAACGGGGGAACACTGAAGCTTTCTTT. This gives the protein CASRERGNTEAFF.

V usage is TRBV6-5 and J usage is TRBJ1-4, with a tentative D call TRBD1 (6 bases). Trimming cost V 5 bases and J 2 bases, with 12 bases left between them. The length of the CDR3 is 15 residues. CDR1 and CDR2 (germline): MNHEY, SVGAGI. CDR3 nucleotides: TGTGCCAGCAGTCCACAGGGTGCCACTAATGAAAAACTGTTTTTT. Translating gives CASSPQGATNEKLFF.

The chain uses TRBV7-9 and TRBJ2-2, with TRBD2 matching 11 bases. The ends lost 4 bases at V and 4 bases at J; junction bases unmatched: 8. Per the germline V gene, CDR1 is SEHNR and CDR2 is FQNEAQ (reference sequence). The CDR3 contains 17 residues. CDR3 loop: CASSYILAGVGTGELFF. CDR3 in DNA: TGTGCCAGCAGCTACATACTAGCGGGGGTTGGCACCGGGGAGCTGTTTTTT.

A few counts support this clone. The chain carries TRBV27 and TRBJ1-5, with D unclear. V was cut by 3 bases and J by 0 bases, with 3 bases left in between. CDR1 and CDR2 from the germline V gene are MNHEY and SMNVEV (reference sequence). CDR3 length: 13 amino acids. The CDR3 region is CASSFNSNQPQHF. In nucleotides, the CDR3 is TGTGCCAGCAGTTTTAATAGCAATCAGCCCCAGCATTTT.

This rearrangement joins TRBV29-1 to TRBJ1-2; perhaps TRBD1 as D (6 bases). The CDR3 runs to 13 residues. The germline V gene has CDR1 SQVTM and CDR2 ANQGSEA. V was shortened by 2 bases and J by 5 bases, with 12 bases between the two germline ends. DNA for the CDR3: TGCAGCGTTGAATACAGGGATGTTTATGGCTACACCTTC. Its protein is CSVEYRDVYGYTF. The whole variable domain, remainder taken from reference TRBV29-1 and TRBJ1-2, is SAVISQKPSRDICQRGTSLTIQCQVDSQVTMMFWYRQQPGQSLTLIATANQGSEATYESGFVIDKFPISRPNLTFSTLTVSNMSPEDSSIYLCSVEYRDVYGYTFGSGTRLTVV.

This clone was observed a handful of times. V is TRBV4-1 and J is TRBJ2-7, with a weak D call TRBD1 (6 bases). This CDR3 spans 11 amino acids. Germline V gene sequence: CDR1 MGHRA, CDR2 YSYEKL. V was shortened by 4 bases and J by 7 bases, with 8 bases between the two germline ends. This CDR3 is CASSRTGEQYF. The CDR3 DNA reads as TGCGCCAGCAGCCGAACAGGGGAGCAGTACTTC.

This clone appeared a few times. J is TRBJ1-6 and V is TRBV4-1; no reliable D call. The CDR3 loop spans 15 amino acids. The germline gives CDR1 MGHRA, CDR2 YSYEKL. V dropped 1 base and J dropped 7 bases, with 11 bases sitting between them. The CDR3 DNA follows: TGCGCCAGCAGCCAAGCGTTGTCGGAGAATTCACCCCTCCACTTT. Translated, it gives CASSQALSENSPLHF.

The chain uses TRBV19 and TRBJ1-2; weak D call: TRBD1 (6 bases). The CDR3 consists of 16 residues. CDR1 is LNHDA, CDR2 SQIVND, per germline (reference sequence). Trimming stripped 5 bases from V and 2 bases from J, with 18 bases between. CDR3 residues: CASSARQAIMNYGYTF. Here the CDR3 DNA reads TGTGCCAGTAGTGCACGACAGGCGATAATGAACTATGGCTACACCTTC.

The V call is TRBV7-2, the J call TRBJ2-3; D ambiguous. The CDR3 contains 12 residues. Germline lookup yields CDR1 SGHTA and CDR2 FQGNSA. Trimming stripped 5 bases from V and 6 bases from J, with 9 bases between. The DNA for the CDR3 is TGTGCCAGCAGCCCCTTAGCTGATACGCAGTATTTT. Amino acid sequence: CASSPLADTQYF.

The chain joins TRBV5-1 to TRBJ2-5, with 14 nucleotides matching TRBD2. The CDR3 covers 16 residues. Germline loops: CDR1 SGHRS, CDR2 YFSETQ. V dropped 4 bases and J dropped 1; count of bases not matched to a gene: 3. The DNA of the CDR3 is TGCGCCAGCAGCCGGACTAGCGGGGGGATCCAAGAGACCCAGTACTTC. Protein sequence: CASSRTSGGIQETQYF.

This chain links TRBV10-2 with TRBJ2-6; 7 nucleotides agree with TRBD2. With V trimmed by 3 bases and J by 0 bases, 8 bases remained unmatched. CDR3 length equals 18 residues. Germline V gene sequence: CDR1 WSHSY, CDR2 SAAADI. The CDR3 DNA reads as TGCGCCAGCAGTGACCCGAGCGGGGCCTTCTCTGGGGCCAACGTCCTGACTTTC. It encodes CASSDPSGAFSGANVLTF.

V gene TRBV5-6 combines with J gene TRBJ2-5, with a tentative D call TRBD1 (6 bases). CDR1 SGHDT and CDR2 YYEEEE come from the germline V gene. The V gene lost 4 bases and the J gene lost 7 bases, with 14 bases spanning the gap. The CDR3 spans 13 residues. The CDR3 is CASSTSPRGTQYF. The DNA for the CDR3 is TGTGCCAGCAGCACCTCCCCCAGGGGGACCCAGTACTTC.

This chain connects TRBV4-1 to TRBJ1-5, with D perhaps TRBD1 (5 bases). Germline assignment: CDR1 MGHRA and CDR2 YSYEKL. The CDR3 runs to 17 residues. Trimming took off 4 bases at V and 3 bases at J, with 19 bases between the two ends. The CDR3 protein is CASSPRWGGEANQPQHF. The CDR3 coding sequence is TGCGCCAGCAGCCCCAGGTGGGGGGGTGAGGCCAATCAGCCCCAGCATTTT.

This rearrangement joins TRBV4-1 to TRBJ2-1; 12 bases align to TRBD2. From germline, CDR1 is MGHRA and CDR2 YSYEKL. This CDR3 is built from 17 residues. Trimming took 1 base from V and 7 from J; bases not matched to a gene: 8. The DNA of the CDR3 is TGCGCCAGCAGCCAAGGGATGGCTAGCGGGGGGGGAAATGAGCAGTTCTTC. This translates into CASSQGMASGGGNEQFF.

This clone has a single count. The chain is built from TRBV27 and TRBJ1-2, with D possibly TRBD1 on 6 matching bases. The germline V gene encodes CDR1 MNHEY and CDR2 SMNVEV (reference sequence). The V gene lost 2 bases and the J gene lost 4 bases, with 14 bases spanning the gap. The CDR3 sequence is 15 residues long. The CDR3 protein is CASSLNGQGIYGYTF. The CDR3 DNA is TGTGCCAGCAGTTTAAATGGGCAGGGGATCTATGGCTACACCTTC.

As for this clone: This specimen includes other DNA sequences encoding the same CDR3. The chain recombines TRBV7-2 with TRBJ1-2; D may be TRBD1 (6 bases). This CDR3 contains 14 residues. The V gene's germline CDR1 is SGHTA and CDR2 FQGNSA. V was shortened by 1 base and J by 0 bases, with 6 bases between the two germline ends. The CDR3 DNA follows: TGTGCCAGCAGCTTAGAGGGGGCTAACTATGGCTACACCTTC. The encoded protein is CASSLEGANYGYTF.

This chain joins TRBV13 and TRBJ2-3; 10 nucleotides agree with TRBD2. Trimming cost V 7 bases and J 4 bases; bases outside gene matches: 17. Germline V lookup: CDR1 PRHDT, CDR2 FYEKMQ (reference sequence). CDR3 length: 18 amino acids. Here the CDR3 reads CASIQSSGGPHFADTQYF. CDR3 in DNA: TGTGCCAGCATCCAAAGTAGCGGGGGGCCCCATTTCGCAGATACGCAGTATTTT.

The chain couples TRBV6-1 to TRBJ1-1; weak D call: TRBD1 (5 bases). The CDR3 runs to 14 residues. Germline V gene data show CDR1 as MNHNS and CDR2 as SASEGT. V lost 2 bases and J lost 1, with 8 bases in between. The CDR3 region is CASSETGWNTEAFF. The CDR3, as DNA: TGTGCCAGCAGTGAAACAGGCTGGAACACTGAAGCTTTCTTT.